The text below deals with one T cell receptor (beta chain). The antigen is not known. CDR1 and CDR2 (germline): MGHDK, SYGVNS. The CDR3 totals 15 residues. Trimming removed 3 bases from V and 6 bases from J; junction bases left unmatched: 7. Indicated treatment: oral pan-JAK inhibitor, 5-10 mg twice daily. This sample is part of a study of CD8+ T cells in alopecia areata. On the study more broadly: Treated patients took oral tofacitinib at 5 to 10 mg twice daily. Findings of the study overall: Scalp and blood samples kept many expanded lesional clones throughout tofacitinib. Lesional scalp exceeded normal scalp in clonality, especially in alopecia totalis/universalis.

After isolation, RNA underwent reverse transcription to generate cDNA as the sequencing template. Some clones are missing from TCRdb's copy, which holds only in-frame ones; the method was immunoSEQ multiplex PCR. The repertoire consists of about 140,000 clones, with around 83% occurring once and the leading ten covering 13%. The chain couples TRBV25-1 to TRBJ2-2; 7 nucleotides agree with TRBD2. The sequence was collected from a human donor with alopecia areata. The sample consisted of CD8+ T cells sorted from blood, taken at week 4, from a patient treated with tofacitinib. The CDR3 sequence: CASSDQVGGAGELFF. The CDR3 DNA follows: TGTGCCAGCAGTGACCAAGTTGGGGGGGCCGGGGAGCTGTTTTTT.